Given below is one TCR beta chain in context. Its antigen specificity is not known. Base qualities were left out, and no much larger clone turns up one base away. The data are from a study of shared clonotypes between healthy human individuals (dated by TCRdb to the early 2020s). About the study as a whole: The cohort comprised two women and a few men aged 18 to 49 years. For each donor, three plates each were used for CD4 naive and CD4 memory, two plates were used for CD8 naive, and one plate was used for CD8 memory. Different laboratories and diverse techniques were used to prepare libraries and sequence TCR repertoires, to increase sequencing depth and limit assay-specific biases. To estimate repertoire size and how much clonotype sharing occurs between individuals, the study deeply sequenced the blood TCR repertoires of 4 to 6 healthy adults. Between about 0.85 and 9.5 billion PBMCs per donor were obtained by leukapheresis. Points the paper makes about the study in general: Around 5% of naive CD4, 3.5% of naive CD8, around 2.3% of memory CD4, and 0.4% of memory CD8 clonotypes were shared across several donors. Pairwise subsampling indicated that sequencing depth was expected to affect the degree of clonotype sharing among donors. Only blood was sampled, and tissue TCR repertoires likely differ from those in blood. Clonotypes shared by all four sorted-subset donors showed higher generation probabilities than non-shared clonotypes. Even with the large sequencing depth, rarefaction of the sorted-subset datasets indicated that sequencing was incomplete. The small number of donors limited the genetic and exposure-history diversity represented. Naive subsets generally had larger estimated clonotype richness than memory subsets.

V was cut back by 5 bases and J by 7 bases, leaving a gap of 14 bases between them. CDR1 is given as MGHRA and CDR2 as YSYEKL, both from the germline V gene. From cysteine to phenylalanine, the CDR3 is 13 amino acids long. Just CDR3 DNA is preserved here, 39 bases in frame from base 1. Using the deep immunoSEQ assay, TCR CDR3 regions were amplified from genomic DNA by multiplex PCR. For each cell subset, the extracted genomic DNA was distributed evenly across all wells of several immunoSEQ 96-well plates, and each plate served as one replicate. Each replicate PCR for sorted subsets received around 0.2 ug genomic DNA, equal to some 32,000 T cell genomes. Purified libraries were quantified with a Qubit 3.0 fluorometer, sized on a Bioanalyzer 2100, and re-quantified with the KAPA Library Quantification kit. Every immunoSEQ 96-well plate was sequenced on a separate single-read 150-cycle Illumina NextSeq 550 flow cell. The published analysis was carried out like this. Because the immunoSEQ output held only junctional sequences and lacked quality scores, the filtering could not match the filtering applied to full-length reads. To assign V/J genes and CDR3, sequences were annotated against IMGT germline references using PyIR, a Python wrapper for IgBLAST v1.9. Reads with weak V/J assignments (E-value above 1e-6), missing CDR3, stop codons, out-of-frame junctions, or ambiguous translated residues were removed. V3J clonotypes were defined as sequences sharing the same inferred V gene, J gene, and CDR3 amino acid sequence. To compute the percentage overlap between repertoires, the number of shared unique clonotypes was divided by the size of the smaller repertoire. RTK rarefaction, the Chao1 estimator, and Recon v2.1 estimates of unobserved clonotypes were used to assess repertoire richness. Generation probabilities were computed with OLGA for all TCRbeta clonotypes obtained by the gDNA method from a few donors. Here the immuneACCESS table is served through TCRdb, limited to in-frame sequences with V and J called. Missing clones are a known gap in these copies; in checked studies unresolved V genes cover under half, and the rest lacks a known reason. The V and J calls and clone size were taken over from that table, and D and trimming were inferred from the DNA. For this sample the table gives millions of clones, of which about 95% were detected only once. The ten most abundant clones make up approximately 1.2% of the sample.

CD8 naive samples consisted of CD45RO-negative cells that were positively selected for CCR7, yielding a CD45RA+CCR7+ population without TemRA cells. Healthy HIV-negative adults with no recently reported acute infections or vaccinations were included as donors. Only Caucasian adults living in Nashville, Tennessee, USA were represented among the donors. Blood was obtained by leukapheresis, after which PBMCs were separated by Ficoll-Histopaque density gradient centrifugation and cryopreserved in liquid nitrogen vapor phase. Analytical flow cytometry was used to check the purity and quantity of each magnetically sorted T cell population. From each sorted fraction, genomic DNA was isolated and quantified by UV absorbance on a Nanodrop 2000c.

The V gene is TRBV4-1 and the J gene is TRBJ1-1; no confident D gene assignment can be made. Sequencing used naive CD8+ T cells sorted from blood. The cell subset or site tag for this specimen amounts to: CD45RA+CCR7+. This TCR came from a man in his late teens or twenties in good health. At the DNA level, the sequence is TGCGCCAGCAGCGCCGGCAGGCGGGATGAAGCTTTCTTT. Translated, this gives CASSAGRRDEAFF.